A selection of T cell receptor beta chains follows, all from one sample in a study of blood T cell repertoires in COVID-19. TCRdb's copy holds only in-frame clones and misses some; the assay was immunoSEQ multiplex PCR. The sample records fewer than 250,000 clones, about nine tenths being singletons. The sample consisted of peripheral blood. These receptors were obtained from a middle-aged man with acute or convalescent COVID-19. Both conserved end residues are part of each CDR3. D genes are given only for firm matches. Clone sizes are given selectively: once, few, many, or a class where the clone is expanded.

TRBJ2-7 | once | TRBD1 | TRBV6-6 | CASSYPGQGAGEQYF | TGTGCCAGCAGTTATCCGGGACAGGGGGCAGGGGAGCAGTACTTC
TRBJ2-2 | NA | NA | TRBV9 | CASSVVQDTGELFF | TGTGCCAGCAGCGTAGTCCAGGACACCGGGGAGCTGTTTTTT
TRBJ1-5 | NA | TRBD1 | TRBV7-8 | CASTWDRAQPQHF | TGTGCCAGCACCTGGGACAGGGCTCAGCCCCAGCATTTT
TRBJ1-2 | NA | NA | TRBV7-2 | CASSAGIGYTF | TGTGCCAGCAGCGCCGGTATTGGCTACACCTTC
TRBJ2-7 | NA | NA | TRBV27 | CASSLDRKAYEQYF | TGTGCCAGCAGCCTAGACAGAAAAGCCTACGAGCAGTACTTC
TRBJ1-1 | NA | NA | TRBV6-1 | CASSENLGGTEAFF | TGTGCCAGCAGTGAGAACCTAGGTGGCACTGAAGCTTTCTTT
TRBJ1-2 | NA | NA | TRBV10-2 | CASEGQGGNGYTF | TGCGCCAGCGAGGGGCAAGGGGGTAACGGCTACACCTTC
TRBJ2-7 | NA | NA | TRBV4-1 | CASSQGEGTGLELYEQYF | TGCGCCAGCAGCCAAGGAGAAGGCACAGGGCTGGAACTCTACGAGCAGTACTTC
TRBJ1-1 | once | NA | TRBV7-2 | CASSFGQLNTEAFF | TGTGCCAGCAGCTTCGGACAGCTGAACACTGAAGCTTTCTTT
TRBJ2-1 | NA | NA | TRBV25-1 | CASSGLASYNEQFF | TGTGCCAGCAGCGGACTTGCTTCCTACAATGAGCAGTTCTTC
TRBJ2-2 | NA | TRBD1 | TRBV2 | CASSGTGGGGELFF | TGTGCCAGCAGCGGGACAGGGGGCGGCGGGGAGCTGTTTTTT
TRBJ1-2 | NA | NA | TRBV19 | CASSLRGGVGYTF | TGTGCCAGTAGTCTCCGGGGGGGTGTTGGCTACACCTTC
TRBJ2-1 | NA | NA | TRBV10-1 | CASSDGRGAFF | TGCGCCAGCAGTGACGGCAGGGGGGCGTTCTTC
TRBJ1-1 | NA | TRBD1 | TRBV5-6 | CASSFYAPGQGNTEAFF | TGTGCCAGCAGCTTTTATGCCCCTGGACAGGGGAACACTGAAGCTTTCTTT
TRBJ1-1 | NA | NA | TRBV9 | CASATGGLGRMNTEAFF | TGTGCCAGCGCAACCGGAGGCCTGGGCAGAATGAACACTGAAGCTTTCTTT
TRBJ1-1 | NA | NA | TRBV5-8 | CASSPGAQPEAFF | TGTGCCAGCAGTCCAGGGGCCCAACCTGAAGCTTTCTTT
TRBJ1-2 | NA | NA | TRBV7-8 | CASSLRQSDYGYTF | TGTGCCAGCAGCCTCCGACAGAGCGACTATGGCTACACCTTC
TRBJ2-6 | NA | NA | TRBV30 | CAWSVRGSGANVLTF | TGTGCCTGGAGTGTACGGGGTTCTGGGGCCAACGTCCTGACTTTC
TRBJ1-2 | NA | NA | TRBV24-1 | CATSDGRDGYTF | TGTGCCACCAGTGATGGGAGGGATGGCTACACCTTC
TRBJ1-4 | few | TRBD1 | TRBV6-6 | CASSTGQANEKLFF | TGTGCCAGCAGTACGGGACAGGCTAATGAAAAACTGTTTTTT